These 27 T cell receptor beta chains were sequenced from one sample in a study of shared clonotypes between healthy human individuals (dated by TCRdb to the early 2020s). Libraries were built with the immunoSEQ multiplex PCR assay. Here the immuneACCESS table is served through TCRdb, limited to in-frame sequences with V and J called. Missing clones are a known gap in these copies; in checked studies unresolved V genes cover under half, and the rest lacks a known reason. The sample contains some 1 million clones, about 75% of them found a single time. Together, the top ten hold about 1.5% of the sample. Sequenced: memory CD4+ T cells sorted from blood. In light of the paper, this sample's cell subset or site label describes: CD45RA-negative fraction. These receptors came from a man aged 18-30 years in good health.

The chain recombines TRBV5-1 with TRBJ2-7; the D is unclear. Trimming cost V 0 bases and J 3 bases, with 7 bases left between them. This CDR3 contains 13 residues. Germline CDR1 SGHRS, CDR2 YFSETQ. The DNA for the CDR3 is TGCGCCAGCAGCTTGGTAGAAAACTACGAGCAGTACTTC. Amino acids: CASSLVENYEQYF.

The chain has TRBV11-2 and TRBJ1-2; 8 nucleotides match TRBD1. The J segment lost 13 bases and the V segment lost 5 bases, leaving 21 bases of the junction unmatched. The CDR3 is made up of 16 amino acids. Germline CDR1 SGHAT, CDR2 FQNNGV. CDR3 in amino acids: CASSSGTKPGQEGLTF. The CDR3 region has the DNA TGTGCCAGCAGCAGCGGGACGAAACCGGGACAGGAGGGCCTCACCTTC. Filled out from reference TRBV11-2 and TRBJ1-2, the complete variable domain reads EAGVAQSPRYKIIEKRQSVAFWCNPISGHATLYWYQQILGQGPKLLIQFQNNGVVDDSQLPKDRFSAERLKGVDSTLKIQPAKLEDSAVYLCASSSGTKPGQEGLTFGSGTRLTVV.

This chain links TRBV10-2 with TRBJ1-1, with D perhaps TRBD1 (6 bases). Germline V gene lookup returns CDR1 WSHSY and CDR2 SAAADI. The CDR3 covers 12 residues. V lost 7 bases, J lost 11 bases, and 17 bases lay in between. CDR3 DNA: TGCGCCAGCATCCCAACCGGGACATCGGCTTTCTTT. Residues: CASIPTGTSAFF.

The chain recombines TRBV4-1 with TRBJ1-2; tentatively, D is TRBD1 (6 bases). Deletions cut 0 bases from V and 6 bases from J, with 14 bases between. Germline CDR1 MGHRA, CDR2 YSYEKL. This CDR3 is built from 15 residues. The CDR3 here is CASSQDGRGRDGYTF. CDR3 DNA sequence: TGCGCCAGCAGCCAAGATGGCAGGGGACGAGATGGCTACACCTTC.

The sample holds one count of this clone. A much bigger clone sits one base away, suggesting this may be a read error. The chain employs TRBV5-4 and TRBJ2-7; TRBD1 might be the D (6 bases). Trimming took 1 base from V and 0 from J, leaving 14 bases between them. CDR3 length equals 16 residues. CDR1 is SGHNT and CDR2 is YYREEE in the germline V gene (reference sequence). The CDR3: CASSLKTTGSSYEQYF. CDR3 coding DNA: TGTGCCAGCAGCTTGAAAACAACAGGGAGCTCCTACGAGCAGTACTTC.

The chain links TRBV25-1 to TRBJ2-5, with D possibly matching TRBD1 (5 bases). CDR3 length: 12 residues. The germline CDR1 and CDR2 sequences are MGHDK and SYGVNS. Between the trimmed V and J ends, which lost 10 bases and 2 bases, there was a span of 11 bases. CDR3 in amino acids: CATTDKQETQYF. The CDR3 DNA sequence: TGTGCCACCACGGACAAACAAGAGACCCAGTACTTC.

The V and J genes are TRBV28 and TRBJ2-4; 9 nucleotides agree with TRBD2. Per germline, CDR1 MDHEN and CDR2 SYDVKM. The CDR3 is 16 residues long. J gave up 5 bases and V 6 bases, and 11 bases lay outside the gene matches. CDR3 coding DNA: TGTGCCAGCAGCCGGCGGGGGGGAGCGGGCCAAAACATTCAGTACTTC. This encodes CASSRRGGAGQNIQYF.

This chain joins TRBV11-2 and TRBJ1-6, with a weak D call TRBD1 (5 bases). CDR3 length: 17 residues. CDR1 is SGHAT, CDR2 FQNNGV, per germline. V lost 5 bases and J lost 9, with 23 bases in between. The CDR3 is CASSRGFPGTGGSPLHF. The DNA of the CDR3 is TGTGCCAGCAGCCGAGGCTTCCCCGGGACGGGCGGTTCACCCCTCCACTTT. The full variable domain, in which reference TRBV11-2 and TRBJ1-6 provide the parts outside the CDR3, is EAGVAQSPRYKIIEKRQSVAFWCNPISGHATLYWYQQILGQGPKLLIQFQNNGVVDDSQLPKDRFSAERLKGVDSTLKIQPAKLEDSAVYLCASSRGFPGTGGSPLHFGNGTRLTVT.

Regarding this clone: A much larger clone lies a single base off, so this may be a read error. This CDR3 is also generated by other DNA sequences in the sample. This chain uses TRBV5-6 with TRBJ1-6; no definite D call. Germline-derived CDR1 and CDR2 are SGHDT and YYEEEE. V lost 5 bases and J lost 7, with 7 bases in between. The CDR3 is 12 residues long. CDR3 nucleotide sequence: TGTGCCAGCAGTCCCGGGAATTCACCCCTCCACTTT. Translating gives CASSPGNSPLHF. The full variable domain, its missing parts supplied by reference TRBV5-6 and TRBJ1-6, is DAGVTQSPTHLIKTRGQQVTLRCSPKSGHDTVSWYQQALGQGPQFIFQYYEEEERQRGNFPDRFSGHQFPNYSSELNVNALLLGDSALYLCASSPGNSPLHFGNGTRLTVT.

The V gene is TRBV6-1, the J gene TRBJ1-1; a weak D match, TRBD1 (6 bases). V was clipped by 6 bases and J by 4 bases, with 12 bases between them. The germline gives CDR1 MNHNS, CDR2 SASEGT. The CDR3 spans 13 residues. The CDR3 DNA sequence: TGTGCCAGCAGGGCTGGACAGACCACTGAAGCTTTCTTT. Translation: CASRAGQTTEAFF.

The sample holds a few counts of this clone. The chain joins TRBV30 to TRBJ1-1, with no clear D. The CDR3 is 13 amino acids. V was cut by 0 bases and J by 8 bases, with 13 bases left in between. Germline CDR1 is GTSNPN and CDR2 is SVGIG (reference sequence). The DNA for the CDR3 is TGTGCCTGGAGTGTGGGTCCTCTCAAGGAAGCTTTCTTT. Residues: CAWSVGPLKEAFF.

This clone has ten or more counts. This chain uses TRBV5-4 with TRBJ2-5; D ambiguous. The V gene lost 5 bases and the J gene lost 5 bases, with 10 bases spanning the gap. Germline CDR1 reads SGHNT; CDR2 reads YYREEE (reference sequence). CDR3 length: 12 residues. Here the CDR3 reads CASSSAAETQYF. The CDR3 DNA is TGTGCCAGCAGTTCCGCGGCGGAGACCCAGTACTTC.

The chain couples TRBV6-1 to TRBJ2-6; D may be TRBD1 (6 bases). The germline V and J ends were trimmed by 7 bases and 4 bases, with 11 bases remaining between them. This CDR3 contains 14 residues. CDR1 and CDR2 from the germline V gene are MNHNS and SASEGT. The chain's CDR3 is CASTDRLGANVLTF. CDR3 DNA: TGTGCCAGCACCGACAGGCTGGGGGCCAACGTCCTGACTTTC.

The chain uses TRBV15 and TRBJ1-4; D is uncertain. Germline V gene lookup returns CDR1 LNHNV and CDR2 YYDKDF (reference sequence). V gave up 0 bases and J gave up 4 bases, with 9 bases separating them. The CDR3 spans 15 residues. The CDR3 nucleotides read TGTGCCACCAGCAGAGAAGAAACCGGTAATGAAAAACTGTTTTTT. Encoded protein: CATSREETGNEKLFF. Full variable domain (rest looked up from reference TRBV15 and TRBJ1-4): DAMVIQNPRYQVTQFGKPVTLSCSQTLNHNVMYWYQQKSSQAPKLLFHYYDKDFNNEADTPDNFQSRRPNTSFCFLDIRSPGLGDTAMYLCATSREETGNEKLFFGSGTQLSVL.

This chain links TRBV2 with TRBJ1-4; D possibly corresponds to TRBD1 (5 bases). The V gene lost 5 bases and the J gene lost 8 bases, with 21 bases spanning the gap. Germline V gives CDR1 SNHLY, CDR2 FYNNEI. The CDR3 loop spans 16 amino acids. The CDR3 DNA reads as TGTGCCAGCAGTCTCCCAGGGTGGGTACACGAAGAAAAACTGTTTTTT. Protein sequence: CASSLPGWVHEEKLFF. The whole variable domain, filled in from reference TRBV2 and TRBJ1-4, reads EPEVTQTPSHQVTQMGQEVILRCVPISNHLYFYWYRQILGQKVEFLVSFYNNEISEKSEIFDDQFSVERPDGSNFTLKIRSTKLEDSAMYFCASSLPGWVHEEKLFFGSGTQLSVL.

The chain joins TRBV5-1 to TRBJ2-1; D tentatively fits TRBD1 or TRBD2 (5 bases each). The CDR3 runs 16 residues. The germline V gene encodes CDR1 SGHRS and CDR2 YFSETQ. Trimming shortened V by 1 base and J by 1 base, and 12 bases separated the two germline ends. The CDR3 coding sequence is TGCGCCAGCAGCTTGCCCCGGGGCCTTTCCTACAATGAGCAGTTCTTC. Translated, it gives CASSLPRGLSYNEQFF.

The chain has TRBV10-2 and TRBJ1-1, with D uncertain. Germline CDR1 is WSHSY and CDR2 is SAAADI. This CDR3 is built from 11 residues. Trimming took 3 bases from V and 10 from J, leaving 9 bases between them. CDR3 sequence reads: CASSEEGGAFF. CDR3 nucleotides: TGCGCCAGCAGTGAAGAGGGAGGAGCTTTCTTT.

This clone has a handful of counts. The genes are TRBV18 and TRBJ1-1; a possible D gene is TRBD1 (5 bases). From germline, CDR1 is KGHSH and CDR2 LQKENI. The CDR3 is made up of 13 amino acids. V lost 0 bases and J lost 6, with 8 bases in between. The CDR3: CASSPPGRAEAFF. DNA of the CDR3: TGTGCCAGCTCACCACCGGGACGGGCTGAAGCTTTCTTT.

This chain connects TRBV30 to TRBJ2-7; TRBD1 might be the D (8 bases). Germline assignment: CDR1 GTSNPN and CDR2 SVGIG (reference sequence). The CDR3 has 15 residues. Between the trimmed V and J ends, which lost 3 bases and 6 bases, there was a span of 21 bases. CDR3 in DNA: TGTGCCTGGAGCGCCCCCGGGACAGGACTAGGCGAGCAGTACTTC. Translation gives CAWSAPGTGLGEQYF.

The chain carries TRBV6-5 and TRBJ1-1; 7 bases are a match to TRBD1. The CDR3 totals 12 residues. Germline trimming cut 6 bases from V and 3 bases from J; bases unmatched to any gene: 1. Germline V CDR1 and CDR2: MNHEY, SVGAGI. CDR3 region: CASRGTDTEAFF. In DNA, the CDR3 is TGTGCCAGCAGGGGGACAGACACTGAAGCTTTCTTT.

This clone was observed many times. The same CDR3 also results from other DNA sequences found in this sample. The chain has TRBV19 and TRBJ2-1, with a possible D match to TRBD2 (5 bases). V gave up 0 bases and J gave up 0 bases, with 6 bases separating them. Germline V CDR1 and CDR2: LNHDA, SQIVND (reference sequence). The CDR3 has 15 amino acids. The CDR3 is CASSIEGSSYNEQFF. The CDR3 nucleotides are TGTGCCAGTAGTATAGAGGGGAGCTCCTACAATGAGCAGTTCTTC.

This clone was found once. The chain employs TRBV11-2 and TRBJ2-3; TRBD1 matches at 7 bases. The CDR3 loop spans 17 amino acids. CDR1 and CDR2 (germline): SGHAT, FQNNGV. With 5 bases clipped from V and 10 bases from J, the junction kept 21 bases outside the gene matches. The CDR3 sequence: CASSPPPSGQRFAPQYF. The DNA for the CDR3 is TGTGCCAGCAGCCCGCCCCCTTCGGGACAGCGGTTCGCCCCGCAGTATTTT.

The chain carries TRBV28 and TRBJ2-4; D ambiguous. This CDR3 region has 14 residues. Trimming removed 4 bases from V and 7 bases from J, with 14 bases in between. Germline-derived CDR1 and CDR2 are MDHEN and SYDVKM. In nucleotides, the CDR3 is TGTGCCAGCAGTTGGGCCGAAAAGGTGAACATTCAGTACTTC. This encodes CASSWAEKVNIQYF. Full variable domain (missing parts from reference TRBV28 and TRBJ2-4): DVKVTQSSRYLVKRTGEKVFLECVQDMDHENMFWYRQDPGLGLRLIYFSYDVKMKEKGDIPEGYSVSREKKERFSLILESASTNQTSMYLCASSWAEKVNIQYFGAGTRLSVL.

V usage is TRBV7-2 and J usage is TRBJ2-1; 11 bases are shared with TRBD2. This CDR3 is built from 17 residues. Trimming took 2 bases from V and 2 from J; bases not matched to a gene: 5. CDR1 and CDR2 from the germline V gene are SGHTA and FQGNSA. The CDR3 bases are TGTGCCAGCAGCTTAACGGCTAGCGGGAGGACCTACAATGAGCAGTTCTTC. Protein product: CASSLTASGRTYNEQFF.

V gene TRBV7-2 combines with J gene TRBJ2-7; 7 nucleotides match TRBD2. The CDR3 loop spans 15 amino acids. J lost 3 bases, V lost 8 bases, and 13 bases had no gene match. Germline lookup yields CDR1 SGHTA and CDR2 FQGNSA. DNA of the CDR3: TGTGCCAGCGCCGACCCGGGGGGTGCGTTCTACGAGCAGTACTTC. Its translation: CASADPGGAFYEQYF.

The chain carries TRBV15 and TRBJ1-1, with TRBD1 matching 8 bases. The CDR3 has 13 amino acids. V was pared by 3 bases and J by 8 bases, with 5 bases of the junction left unmatched. From germline, CDR1 is LNHNV and CDR2 YYDKDF (reference sequence). CDR3 in amino acids: CATSSTGTGEAFF. DNA of the CDR3: TGTGCCACCAGCAGCACCGGGACAGGAGAAGCTTTCTTT.

This clone was seen a few times. Additional DNA sequences in this sample encode the identical CDR3. The J gene is TRBJ2-5, the V gene TRBV5-6; D is ambiguous. The CDR3 runs 12 residues. Trimming removed 4 bases from V and 5 bases from J, with 9 bases in between. Per the germline V gene, CDR1 is SGHDT and CDR2 is YYEEEE. For the CDR3, the DNA is TGTGCCAGCAGCCTCAGGCCTGAGACCCAGTACTTC. It is translated as CASSLRPETQYF. The full variable domain, completed using reference TRBV5-6 and TRBJ2-5, is DAGVTQSPTHLIKTRGQQVTLRCSPKSGHDTVSWYQQALGQGPQFIFQYYEEEERQRGNFPDRFSGHQFPNYSSELNVNALLLGDSALYLCASSLRPETQYFGPGTRLLVL.